This entry lists 26 T cell receptor beta chains sequenced from one sample in a study of blood T cell repertoires in COVID-19. Profiling relied on immunoSEQ multiplex PCR, and the TCRdb table lists in-frame clones only, not all of them. The sample holds 100,000 to 150,000 clones; around 83% are singletons and the top ten take 10% to 15%. Source material: peripheral blood. These TCRs come from a man in his sixties with acute or convalescent COVID-19.

The chain links TRBV27 to TRBJ2-7, with a weak D call TRBD2 (6 bases). This CDR3 has 14 amino acids. Germline V gene data show CDR1 as MNHEY and CDR2 as SMNVEV (reference sequence). The ends were cut back, 2 bases at V and 1 base at J, with 9 bases in the middle. This CDR3 reads CASSLAGISYEQYF. The CDR3, as DNA: TGTGCCAGCAGTTTAGCGGGGATATCCTACGAGCAGTACTTC.

The chain links TRBV3-1 (or the pseudogene TRBV3-2) to TRBJ2-7; TRBD2 matches 13 bases. Germline V gene sequence: CDR1 LGHDT, CDR2 YNNKEL (reference sequence). Unmatched junction bases numbered 12, after V lost 1 base and J lost 3 bases. The CDR3 totals 19 residues. In DNA, the CDR3 is TGTGCCAGCAGCCAAGTTCCCTGGACTAGCGGGAGCGGCCTCTACGAGCAGTACTTC. Protein: CASSQVPWTSGSGLYEQYF.

The rearrangement joins TRBV30 to TRBJ1-3, with 9 bases matching TRBD1. CDR1 and CDR2 from the germline V gene are GTSNPN and SVGIG (reference sequence). Germline trimming cut 8 bases from V and 0 bases from J; bases unmatched to any gene: 5. The CDR3 runs 14 residues. The CDR3 region is CARKQGASGNTIYF. The CDR3 nucleotides are TGTGCCAGAAAACAGGGGGCCTCTGGAAACACCATATATTTT.

This clone was counted at least ten times. The rearrangement links TRBV28 to TRBJ1-2; the D gene is possibly TRBD1 (5 bases). The CDR3 consists of 16 residues. V was pared by 1 base and J by 2 bases, with 14 bases between. Germline CDR1 reads MDHEN; CDR2 reads SYDVKM. CDR3 region: CASSLFRQIVNYGYTF. The DNA for the CDR3 is TGTGCCAGCAGTTTATTTCGACAGATCGTAAACTATGGCTACACCTTC.

A few counts support this clone. J is TRBJ2-1 and V is TRBV10-2; 8 bases are shared with TRBD2. The CDR3 extends over 16 amino acids. With 8 bases clipped from V and 1 base from J, the junction kept 10 bases outside the gene matches. In germline, CDR1 is WSHSY, CDR2 SAAADI. The chain's CDR3 is CASSRGGGHSYNEQFF. The CDR3 DNA is TGCGCCAGCTCCCGGGGGGGAGGCCATTCCTACAATGAGCAGTTCTTC.

This chain uses TRBV30 with TRBJ2-7; 10 positions match TRBD1. V shed 7 bases, J shed 3 bases, and the junction held 6 bases outside the gene matches. The CDR3 has 13 residues. Germline loops: CDR1 GTSNPN, CDR2 SVGIG (reference sequence). This CDR3 is CASARDRGYEQYF. CDR3 coding DNA: TGTGCCTCCGCCCGGGACAGGGGCTACGAGCAGTACTTC.

This chain links TRBV27 with TRBJ1-1, with a possible D match to TRBD1 (5 bases). The CDR3 contains 16 residues. V lost 6 bases, J lost 2 bases, and 19 bases lay in between. Per germline, CDR1 MNHEY and CDR2 SMNVEV (reference sequence). DNA of the CDR3: TGTGCCAGCAGACGCGAAGTGGGGGGGGGAAACACTGAAGCTTTCTTT. As protein: CASRREVGGGNTEAFF.

V usage is TRBV11-2 and J usage is TRBJ1-1, with D maybe TRBD1 (5 bases). Germline CDR1 SGHAT, CDR2 FQNNGV. This CDR3 contains 12 residues. V lost 3 bases to trimming and J lost 8 bases, with 10 bases between them. CDR3 DNA sequence: TGTGCCAGCAGCTTGGGGGGTTGGGAAGCTTTCTTT. It codes for CASSLGGWEAFF.

V is TRBV5-1 and J is TRBJ2-3, with D possibly TRBD1 on 6 matching bases. CDR3 length equals 14 residues. Trimming stripped 4 bases from V and 6 bases from J, with 15 bases between. Germline values: CDR1 SGHRS, CDR2 YFSETQ. CDR3 in amino acids: CASSPGHPGDTQYF. CDR3 DNA: TGCGCCAGCAGCCCGGGACACCCAGGGGATACGCAGTATTTT.

The chain uses TRBV5-1 and TRBJ1-2; TRBD1 matches 9 bases. The CDR3 is 18 amino acids. The germline V gene has CDR1 SGHRS and CDR2 YFSETQ. V was pared by 4 bases and J by 4 bases, with 17 bases of the junction left unmatched. CDR3 nucleotide sequence: TGCGCCAGCAGCACGGCGGTGGGACAGGGCCCGGCGGGCTATGGCTACACCTTC. It yields the protein CASSTAVGQGPAGYGYTF.

The V and J genes are TRBV14 and TRBJ2-6; 13 bases line up with TRBD2. The CDR3 has 21 amino acids. Germline lookup yields CDR1 SGHDN and CDR2 FVKESK. J gave up 3 bases and V 0 bases, and 11 bases lay outside the gene matches. CDR3 sequence: CASSQDWLGTSGKVGANVLTF. CDR3 DNA: TGTGCCAGCAGCCAAGATTGGCTAGGGACTAGCGGGAAGGTTGGGGCCAACGTCCTGACTTTC.

This clone was seen a handful of times. The CDR3 DNA sequence: TGTGCCAGCAGCCGGACTAGCGGAAGGAACCACTACGAGCAGTACTTC. Translating gives CASSRTSGRNHYEQYF. The chain combines TRBV7-9 with TRBJ2-7, with TRBD2 matching over 10 bases. The germline CDR1 and CDR2 sequences are SEHNR and FQNEAQ (reference sequence). The length of the CDR3 is 16 residues. Unmatched junction bases numbered 10, after V lost 5 bases and J lost 3 bases.

The chain joins TRBV9 to TRBJ2-7; weak D call: TRBD1 (6 bases). Trimming pared 2 bases from V and 3 bases from J, leaving 15 bases between. This CDR3 contains 15 residues. The germline V gene has CDR1 SGDLS and CDR2 YYNGEE. CDR3 nucleotides: TGTGCCAGCAGCGTGGGCCCGGGACAAAGCTACGAGCAGTACTTC. It yields the protein CASSVGPGQSYEQYF.

The chain carries TRBV19 and TRBJ1-2, with 9 bases that match TRBD1. V dropped 5 bases and J dropped 4; count of bases not matched to a gene: 11. This CDR3 is 16 amino acids long. Germline CDR1 reads LNHDA; CDR2 reads SQIVND (reference sequence). The CDR3 DNA reads as TGTGCCAGTAGTTTCCACTCCGGGACAGGGAGCTATGGCTACACCTTC. It is translated as CASSFHSGTGSYGYTF.

This clone has ten or more counts. The chain carries TRBV6-4 and TRBJ2-3, with 12 bases that match TRBD2. In germline, CDR1 is MRHNA, CDR2 SNTAGT. This CDR3 is 15 amino acids long. J was trimmed by 1 base and V by 4 bases; bases with no gene match: 0. The CDR3 DNA reads TGTGCCAGCAGTGGACTAGCGGGAGGCACAGATACGCAGTATTTT. Encoded protein: CASSGLAGGTDTQYF.

The chain combines TRBV16 with TRBJ2-1, with D possibly being TRBD2 (6 bases). The CDR3 spans 14 residues. Between the trimmed V and J ends, which lost 4 bases and 9 bases, there was a span of 16 bases. Germline V gene lookup returns CDR1 KGHSY and CDR2 FQNENV. The CDR3 reads CASSPLTSIGEQFF. CDR3 DNA sequence: TGTGCCAGCAGCCCGCTAACTAGCATCGGTGAGCAGTTCTTC.

This clone was seen once. This chain links TRBV5-1 with TRBJ1-1; D uncertain. Germline-derived CDR1 and CDR2 are SGHRS and YFSETQ. The ends were cut back, 2 bases at V and 1 base at J, with 6 bases in the middle. CDR3 length: 13 amino acids. The CDR3 spells CASSFGANTEAFF. The CDR3 DNA follows: TGCGCCAGCAGCTTCGGAGCGAACACTGAAGCTTTCTTT.

This clone was observed a handful of times. The chain has TRBV7-3 and TRBJ1-2; D is unclear. The CDR3 sequence is 13 residues long. Germline CDR1 reads SGHTA; CDR2 reads FQGTGA. V gave up 5 bases and J gave up 8 bases, with 15 bases separating them. This chain's CDR3 is CASSPQGSGGYTF. The CDR3 bases are TGTGCCAGCAGCCCCCAAGGATCAGGAGGCTACACCTTC.

The chain employs TRBV3-1 (or the pseudogene TRBV3-2) and TRBJ1-1, with 8 bases lining up with TRBD1. Unmatched junction bases numbered 2, after V lost 6 bases and J lost 2 bases. This CDR3 is built from 13 residues. Germline values: CDR1 LGHDT, CDR2 YNNKEL (reference sequence). DNA for the CDR3: TGTGCCAGCAGTACAGGGGGAAACACTGAAGCTTTCTTT. This encodes CASSTGGNTEAFF.

V and J are TRBV5-1 and TRBJ1-2; TRBD1 agrees at 10 bases. Germline CDR1 SGHRS, CDR2 YFSETQ. V gave up 2 bases and J gave up 6 bases; unmatched junction bases: 1. This CDR3 contains 13 residues. The CDR3 protein is CASSFGTGDGYTF. CDR3 in DNA: TGCGCCAGCAGCTTCGGGACAGGGGATGGCTACACCTTC.

The chain is built from TRBV18 and TRBJ2-7, with 8 bases fitting TRBD1. Germline CDR1 and CDR2: KGHSH and LQKENI. With 3 bases clipped from V and 5 bases from J, the junction kept 6 bases outside the gene matches. The CDR3 consists of 14 residues. The CDR3 here is CASSPGTGGHEQYF. In DNA, the CDR3 is TGTGCCAGCTCACCGGGGACAGGCGGCCACGAGCAGTACTTC.

V usage is TRBV25-1 and J usage is TRBJ1-2, with 9 bases fitting TRBD1. The CDR3 totals 14 residues. V lost 2 bases to trimming and J lost 10 bases; unmatched junction nucleotides: 8. Germline V gene sequence: CDR1 MGHDK, CDR2 SYGVNS. The CDR3: CASSEVGTGPYYTF. CDR3 in DNA: TGTGCCAGCAGTGAAGTTGGGACAGGGCCCTACTACACCTTC.

V and J are TRBV6-2 or TRBV6-3 and TRBJ1-2; D is unresolved. V lost 8 bases and J lost 5, with 15 bases in between. CDR3 size: 13 residues. Germline lookup yields CDR1 MNHEY and CDR2 SVGEGT. The CDR3 spells CASGLRSTYGYTF. In DNA form, the CDR3 reads TGTGCCAGCGGTTTACGGAGCACTTATGGCTACACCTTC.

This clone showed up just once. The CDR3 region is CASSQVLERGLYNEQFF. DNA of the CDR3: TGCGCCAGCAGCCAAGTGTTGGAGCGGGGCCTTTACAATGAGCAGTTCTTC. The chain links TRBV4-1 to TRBJ2-1, with 7 bases aligning to TRBD2. V lost 1 base to trimming and J lost 4 bases; unmatched junction nucleotides: 10. This CDR3 has 17 amino acids. Germline assignment: CDR1 MGHRA and CDR2 YSYEKL.

The J gene is TRBJ2-1, the V gene TRBV12-3 or TRBV12-4, with 8 bases identical to TRBD1. This CDR3 is built from 12 residues. Unmatched junction bases numbered 0, after V lost 4 bases and J lost 7 bases. The CDR3 region has the DNA TGTGCCAGCAGTTGGACAGGGAATGAGCAGTTCTTC. Protein: CASSWTGNEQFF.

The rearrangement links TRBV27 to TRBJ2-1, with a tentative D call TRBD2 (6 bases). The V gene's germline CDR1 is MNHEY and CDR2 SMNVEV (reference sequence). The CDR3 is 13 amino acids. V lost 6 bases to trimming and J lost 3 bases, with 9 bases between them. DNA of the CDR3: TGTGCCAGCAGGGTGCGGGGCTACAATGAGCAGTTCTTC. Translated: CASRVRGYNEQFF.